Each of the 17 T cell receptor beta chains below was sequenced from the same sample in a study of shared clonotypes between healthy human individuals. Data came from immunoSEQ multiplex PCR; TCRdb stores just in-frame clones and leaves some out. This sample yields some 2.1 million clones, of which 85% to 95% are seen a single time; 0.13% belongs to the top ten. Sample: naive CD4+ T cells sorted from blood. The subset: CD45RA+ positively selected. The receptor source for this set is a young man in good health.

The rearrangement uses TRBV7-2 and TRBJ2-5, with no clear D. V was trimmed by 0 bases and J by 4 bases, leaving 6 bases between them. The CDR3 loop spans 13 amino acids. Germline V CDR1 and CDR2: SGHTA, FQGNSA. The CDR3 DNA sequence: TGTGCCAGCAGCTTAGCCCGGGCAGAGACCCAGTACTTC. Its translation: CASSLARAETQYF. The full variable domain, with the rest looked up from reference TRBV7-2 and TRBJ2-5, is GAGVSQSPSNKVTEKGKDVELRCDPISGHTALYWYRQSLGQGLEFLIYFQGNSAPDKSGLPSDRFSAERTGGSVSTLTIQRTQQEDSAVYLCASSLARAETQYFGPGTRLLVL.

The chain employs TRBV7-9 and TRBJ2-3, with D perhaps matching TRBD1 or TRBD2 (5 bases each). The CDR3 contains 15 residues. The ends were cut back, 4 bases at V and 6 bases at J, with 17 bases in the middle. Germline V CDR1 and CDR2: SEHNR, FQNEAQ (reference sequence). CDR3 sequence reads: CASSYSQGRGDTQYF. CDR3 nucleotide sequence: TGTGCCAGCAGCTATAGTCAGGGACGAGGGGATACGCAGTATTTT.

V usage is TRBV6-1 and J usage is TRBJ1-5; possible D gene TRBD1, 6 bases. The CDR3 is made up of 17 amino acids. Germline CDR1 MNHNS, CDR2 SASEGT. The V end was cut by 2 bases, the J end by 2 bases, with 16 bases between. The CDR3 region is CASSERPIRGGNQPQHF. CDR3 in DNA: TGTGCCAGCAGTGAACGGCCTATCAGGGGAGGCAATCAGCCCCAGCATTTT.

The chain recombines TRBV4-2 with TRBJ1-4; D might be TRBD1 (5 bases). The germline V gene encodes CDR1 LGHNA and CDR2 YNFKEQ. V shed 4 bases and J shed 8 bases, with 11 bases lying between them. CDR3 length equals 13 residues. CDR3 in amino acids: CASSLANREKLFF. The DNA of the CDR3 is TGTGCCAGCAGCCTTGCCAACAGGGAAAAACTGTTTTTT.

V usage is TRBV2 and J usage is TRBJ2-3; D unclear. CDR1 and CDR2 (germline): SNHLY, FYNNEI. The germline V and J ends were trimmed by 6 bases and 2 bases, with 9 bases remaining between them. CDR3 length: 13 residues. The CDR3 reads CASSGPNTDTQYF. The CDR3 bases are TGTGCCAGCAGCGGGCCCAACACAGATACGCAGTATTTT.

This CDR3 reads CASSLPQQTVNEKLFF. CDR3 sequence (DNA): TGTGCCAGCAGCTTACCTCAGCAGACCGTCAATGAAAAACTGTTTTTT. V and J are TRBV7-3 and TRBJ1-4; D is unresolved. Germline CDR1 reads SGHTA; CDR2 reads FQGTGA. Trimming left V 2 bases short and J 5 bases short, with 15 bases between. The CDR3 is 16 amino acids.

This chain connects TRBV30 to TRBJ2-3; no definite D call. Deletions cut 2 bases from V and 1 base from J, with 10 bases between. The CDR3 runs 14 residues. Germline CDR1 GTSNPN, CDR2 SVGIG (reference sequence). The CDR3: CAWSRLRGTDTQYF. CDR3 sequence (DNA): TGTGCCTGGAGTAGGCTGCGAGGCACAGATACGCAGTATTTT.

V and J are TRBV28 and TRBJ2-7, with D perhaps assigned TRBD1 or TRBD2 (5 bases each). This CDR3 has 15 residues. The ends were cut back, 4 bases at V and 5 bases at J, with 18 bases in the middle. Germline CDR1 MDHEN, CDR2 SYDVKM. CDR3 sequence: CASSSKGPTRDEQYF. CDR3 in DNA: TGTGCCAGCAGTTCAAAGGGACCTACAAGGGACGAGCAGTACTTC.

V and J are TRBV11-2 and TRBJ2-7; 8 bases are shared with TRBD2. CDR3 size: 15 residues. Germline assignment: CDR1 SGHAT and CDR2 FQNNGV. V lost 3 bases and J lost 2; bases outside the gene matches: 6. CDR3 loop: CASSLWLAGTYEQYF. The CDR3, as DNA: TGTGCCAGCAGCTTGTGGCTAGCGGGCACCTACGAGCAGTACTTC. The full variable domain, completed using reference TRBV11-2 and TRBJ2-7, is EAGVAQSPRYKIIEKRQSVAFWCNPISGHATLYWYQQILGQGPKLLIQFQNNGVVDDSQLPKDRFSAERLKGVDSTLKIQPAKLEDSAVYLCASSLWLAGTYEQYFGPGTRLTVT.

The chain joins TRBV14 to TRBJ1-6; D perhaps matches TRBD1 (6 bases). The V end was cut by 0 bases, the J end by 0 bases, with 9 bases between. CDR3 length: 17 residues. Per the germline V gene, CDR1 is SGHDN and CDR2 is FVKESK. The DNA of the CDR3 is TGTGCCAGCAGCCAAGATCAGGGGAGCTCCTATAATTCACCCCTCCACTTT. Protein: CASSQDQGSSYNSPLHF.

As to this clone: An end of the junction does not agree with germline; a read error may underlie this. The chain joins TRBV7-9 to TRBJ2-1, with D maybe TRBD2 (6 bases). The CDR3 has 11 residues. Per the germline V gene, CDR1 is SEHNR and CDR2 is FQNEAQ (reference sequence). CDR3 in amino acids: CASSLAGPPVF. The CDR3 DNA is TGTGCCAGCAGCTTGGCGGGGCCCCCTGTCTTC.

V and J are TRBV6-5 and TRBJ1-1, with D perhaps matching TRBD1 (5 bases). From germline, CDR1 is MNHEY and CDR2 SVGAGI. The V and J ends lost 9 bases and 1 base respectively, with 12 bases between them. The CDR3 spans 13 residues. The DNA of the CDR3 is TGTGCCAGTTCGGGACGGAAGAACACTGAAGCTTTCTTT. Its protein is CASSGRKNTEAFF.

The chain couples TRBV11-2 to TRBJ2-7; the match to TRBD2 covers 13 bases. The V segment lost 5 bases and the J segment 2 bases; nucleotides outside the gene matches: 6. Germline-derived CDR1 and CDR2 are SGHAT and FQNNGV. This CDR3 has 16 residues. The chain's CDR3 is CASSHGTSGAPYEQYF. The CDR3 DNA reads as TGTGCCAGCAGCCACGGGACTAGCGGGGCCCCCTACGAGCAGTACTTC.

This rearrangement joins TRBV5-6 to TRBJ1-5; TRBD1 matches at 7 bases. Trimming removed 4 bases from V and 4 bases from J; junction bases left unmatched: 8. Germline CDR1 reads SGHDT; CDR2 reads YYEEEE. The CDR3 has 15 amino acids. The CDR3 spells CASSHGGGKNQPQHF. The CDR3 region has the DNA TGTGCCAGCAGCCATGGAGGGGGCAAAAATCAGCCCCAGCATTTT.

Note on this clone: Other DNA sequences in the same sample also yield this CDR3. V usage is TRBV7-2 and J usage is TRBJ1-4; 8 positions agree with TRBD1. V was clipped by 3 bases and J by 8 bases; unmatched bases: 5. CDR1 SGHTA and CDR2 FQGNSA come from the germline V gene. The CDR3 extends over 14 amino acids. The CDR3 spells CASSFGQGGEKLFF. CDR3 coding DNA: TGTGCCAGCAGCTTTGGACAGGGTGGCGAAAAACTGTTTTTT.

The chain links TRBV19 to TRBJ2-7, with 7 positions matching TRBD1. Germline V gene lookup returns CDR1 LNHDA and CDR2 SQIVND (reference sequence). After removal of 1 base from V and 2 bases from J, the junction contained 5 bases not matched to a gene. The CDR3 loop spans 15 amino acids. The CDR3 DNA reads TGTGCCAGTAGTATAGGAGGGGGCGAGACCTACGAGCAGTACTTC. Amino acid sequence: CASSIGGGETYEQYF.

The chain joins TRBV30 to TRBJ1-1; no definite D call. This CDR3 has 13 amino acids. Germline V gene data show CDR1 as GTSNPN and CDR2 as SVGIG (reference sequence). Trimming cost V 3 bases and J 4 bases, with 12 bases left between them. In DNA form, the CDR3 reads TGTGCCTGGAGGCCGGACGGATCCACTGAAGCTTTCTTT. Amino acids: CAWRPDGSTEAFF.